This T cell receptor beta chain originates from a study of shared clonotypes between healthy human individuals. The study separated CD4+ cells into CD45RA+ naive and CD45RA-negative memory subsets. The study's findings and limits: With a handful of donors compared, about 5.2% of naive CD4 clonotypes were shared. Despite large depth, sorted-subset datasets appeared incompletely sequenced.

V lost 0 bases and J lost 3, with 6 bases in between. The CDR3 has 13 residues. Germline assignment: CDR1 LGHNA and CDR2 YSLEER. In the original workflow: From ImmunoSEQ came sequences covering only the junction and carrying no quality scores, so filtering differed. Method: immunoSEQ multiplex PCR; TCRdb's copy keeps in-frame clones and lacks some. Clone size and V and J calls were adopted from that table, with D and trimming inferred from the DNA. The sample consists of 1,400,000 or so clones, about 98.5% of them appearing once. Of note for this clone: What it binds is not known.

Sequencing was performed on naive CD4+ T cells sorted from blood. Subset meaning: CD45RA+ positively selected. The sequence was collected from a man aged 25 to 45 in good health. The V call is TRBV4-3, the J call TRBJ2-7; D gene unclear. The CDR3 region has the DNA TGCGCCAGCAGCCAAGAGTTTTACTACGAGCAGTACTTC. Its translation is CASSQEFYYEQYF.